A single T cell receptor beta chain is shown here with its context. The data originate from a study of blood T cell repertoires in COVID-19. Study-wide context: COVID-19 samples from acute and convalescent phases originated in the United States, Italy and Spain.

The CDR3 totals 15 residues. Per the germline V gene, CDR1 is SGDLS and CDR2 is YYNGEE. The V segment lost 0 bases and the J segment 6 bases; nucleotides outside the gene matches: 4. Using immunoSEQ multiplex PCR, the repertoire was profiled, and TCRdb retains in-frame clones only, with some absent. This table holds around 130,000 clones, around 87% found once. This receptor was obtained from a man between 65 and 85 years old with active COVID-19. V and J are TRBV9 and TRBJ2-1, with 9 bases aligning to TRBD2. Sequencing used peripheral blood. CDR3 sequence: CASSVVAGALNEQFF. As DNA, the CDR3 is TGTGCCAGCAGCGTAGTAGCGGGAGCCCTCAATGAGCAGTTCTTC.